This TCR beta chain was profiled in a study of cytomegalovirus exposure and HLA in healthy donors. Whole-study results and caveats: In a later analysis, at a false discovery rate of 0.05, some 15,000 TCR beta sequences were associated with HLA alleles.

Use of 60 Vbeta and 13 Jbeta primers characterized the PCR. Generated by immunoSEQ multiplex PCR, the TCRdb table keeps only in-frame clones and is missing some. This table has around 200,000 clones, 65% to 75% appearing once. With V trimmed by 5 bases and J by 15 bases, 10 bases remained unmatched. CDR1 is PRHDT, CDR2 FYEKMQ, per germline (reference sequence). The CDR3 totals 14 residues. This clone was detected only once. The antigen remains undetermined. The gene calls are TRBV13 and TRBJ2-1; 13 bases map to TRBD2. The receptor comes from a man in his thirties or forties in good health and CMV-seropositive. Material for sequencing was PBMCs. CDR3 sequence: CASSPRLAGGARFF. The CDR3 DNA follows: TGTGCCAGCAGCCCAAGACTAGCGGGGGGTGCCCGGTTCTTC.